The 16 T cell receptor beta chains reported below all come from one sample, sequenced in a study of cytomegalovirus exposure and HLA in healthy donors (dated by TCRdb to 2016 to 2017). The library was generated by the immunoSEQ multiplex PCR assay. A mixture of 60 forward primers for TCR Vbeta segments and 13 reverse primers for TCR Jbeta segments was used in the multiplex PCR. In TCRdb, the immuneACCESS table is reduced to in-frame sequences with V and J assigned. These tables do not hold every clone; where another copy was compared, an unresolved V gene accounts for under half, and the others remain unexplained. The sample table records approximately 98,000 clones; around two thirds of these occur just once. The ten largest account for approximately 2% of the sample. The sequencing sample was made of PBMCs. Source of these receptors: a male donor in good health and CMV-seronegative.

V is TRBV10-3 and J is TRBJ1-2; 7 positions match TRBD1. V shed 10 bases, J shed 2 bases, and the junction held 7 bases outside the gene matches. The CDR3 covers 13 residues. Germline-derived CDR1 and CDR2 are ENHRY and SYGVKD. The CDR3 sequence: CATTGDLNYGYTF. The CDR3 region has the DNA TGTGCCACCACAGGGGATTTAAACTATGGCTACACCTTC.

The chain uses TRBV4-2 and TRBJ2-5; 12 positions agree with TRBD2. J was trimmed by 2 bases and V by 1 base; bases with no gene match: 8. The CDR3 is 18 residues long. The germline V gene encodes CDR1 LGHNA and CDR2 YNFKEQ. CDR3 sequence reads: CASSQASEGLAGQETQYF. The CDR3 DNA sequence: TGTGCCAGCAGCCAAGCTTCTGAAGGACTAGCGGGACAAGAGACCCAGTACTTC.

The chain combines TRBV6-4 with TRBJ2-1; 8 bases are a match to TRBD2. Trimming removed 5 bases from V and 0 bases from J; junction bases left unmatched: 3. The CDR3 extends over 15 amino acids. The germline V gene encodes CDR1 MRHNA and CDR2 SNTAGT. Written as DNA, the CDR3 is TGTGCCAGCAGTCTAAGCGGGAGCTCCTACAATGAGCAGTTCTTC. Translating gives CASSLSGSSYNEQFF.

V is TRBV7-9 and J is TRBJ1-1; D may be TRBD1 (6 bases). CDR3 length: 12 residues. Per the germline V gene, CDR1 is SEHNR and CDR2 is FQNEAQ (reference sequence). The germline V and J ends were trimmed by 6 bases and 7 bases, with 12 bases remaining between them. This CDR3 is CASSTGRIEAFF. Here the CDR3 DNA reads TGTGCCAGCAGTACAGGGAGAATTGAAGCTTTCTTT.

The V and J genes are TRBV21-1 and TRBJ1-1; the listed D gene, TRBD1, was not tested against the DNA. TRBV21-1 is marked as a pseudogene. The CDR3 extends over 14 amino acids. The CDR3 DNA reads as TGTGCCAGCACCCGGACGACAGTATGCACTGAAGCTTTCTTT. Amino acid sequence: CASTRTTVCTEAFF.

The chain couples TRBV5-1 to TRBJ2-3; perhaps TRBD1 as D (5 bases). Germline-derived CDR1 and CDR2 are SGHRS and YFSETQ. The germline V and J ends were trimmed by 0 bases and 2 bases, with 16 bases remaining between them. This CDR3 is 17 amino acids long. CDR3 amino acids: CASSLGPSRAVTDTQYF. Here the CDR3 DNA reads TGCGCCAGCAGCTTGGGCCCCAGCAGGGCAGTCACAGATACGCAGTATTTT.

The V gene is TRBV7-9, the J gene TRBJ2-1; 9 nucleotides agree with TRBD1. V shed 5 bases, J shed 8 bases, and the junction held 10 bases outside the gene matches. Per the germline V gene, CDR1 is SEHNR and CDR2 is FQNEAQ (reference sequence). The CDR3 is made up of 15 amino acids. The CDR3 is CASSLGTGKGYEQFF. In DNA, the CDR3 is TGTGCCAGCAGCCTCGGGACAGGGAAGGGCTATGAGCAGTTCTTC.

This chain joins TRBV7-9 and TRBJ1-2; TRBD1 matches 7 bases. The germline gives CDR1 SEHNR, CDR2 FQNEAQ (reference sequence). Trimming at V came to 1 base and at J to 8 bases, leaving 10 bases not matched to a gene. The CDR3 is 15 amino acids. The DNA of the CDR3 is TGTGCCAGCAGCTTAGGGGACAGAACCCATGAAGGCTACACCTTC. Its translation is CASSLGDRTHEGYTF.

The V gene is TRBV30, the J gene TRBJ2-3, with D unresolved. In germline, CDR1 is GTSNPN, CDR2 SVGIG (reference sequence). Trimming shortened V by 4 bases and J by 0 bases, and 17 bases separated the two germline ends. The CDR3 is 16 amino acids. The CDR3, as DNA: TGTGCCTGGAACCCCATCACGACAAGGAGCACAGATACGCAGTATTTT. Translation gives CAWNPITTRSTDTQYF. Supplemented by reference TRBV30 and TRBJ2-3, the full variable domain reads SQTIHQWPATLVQPVGSPLSLECTVEGTSNPNLYWYRQAAGRGLQLLFYSVGIGQISSEVPQNLSASRPQDRQFILSSKKLLLSDSGFYLCAWNPITTRSTDTQYFGPGTRLTVL.

V usage is TRBV5-6 and J usage is TRBJ1-2; a weak D match, TRBD1 (5 bases). The germline V and J ends were trimmed by 0 bases and 3 bases, with 12 bases remaining between them. The CDR3 consists of 15 residues. Germline assignment: CDR1 SGHDT and CDR2 YYEEEE. The CDR3 sequence is CASSLERRVYYGYTF. CDR3 DNA sequence: TGTGCCAGCAGCTTGGAACGCAGGGTTTACTATGGCTACACCTTC.

The V gene is TRBV2, the J gene TRBJ2-2; 10 nucleotides match TRBD1. Germline V gene data show CDR1 as SNHLY and CDR2 as FYNNEI. V shed 7 bases, J shed 3 bases, and the junction held 8 bases outside the gene matches. The CDR3 has 16 amino acids. CDR3 region: CASTTDRGRDTGELFF. DNA of the CDR3: TGTGCCAGCACGACTGACAGGGGGCGCGACACCGGGGAGCTGTTTTTT. Supplemented by reference TRBV2 and TRBJ2-2, the full variable domain reads EPEVTQTPSHQVTQMGQEVILRCVPISNHLYFYWYRQILGQKVEFLVSFYNNEISEKSEIFDDQFSVERPDGSNFTLKIRSTKLEDSAMYFCASTTDRGRDTGELFFGEGSRLTVL.

Here the CDR3 DNA reads TGTGCCAGCAGTGAATCCGGGACAGGGGGCGTCTATGGCTACACCTTC. As protein: CASSESGTGGVYGYTF. The rearrangement uses TRBV6-4 and TRBJ1-2, with 12 bases aligning to TRBD1. With 3 bases clipped from V and 4 bases from J, the junction kept 6 bases outside the gene matches. The V gene's germline CDR1 is MRHNA and CDR2 SNTAGT. This CDR3 is 16 amino acids long.

This clone has just a few counts. The chain links TRBV20-1 to TRBJ2-7; 7 bases agree with TRBD1. With V trimmed by 6 bases and J by 6 bases, 2 bases remained unmatched. The CDR3 length is 10 residues. Looked up from germline, CDR1 is DFQATT and CDR2 is SNEGSKA (reference sequence). Here the CDR3 DNA reads TGCAGTGCGCCAGGGGGCGAGCAGTACTTC. Protein: CSAPGGEQYF.

J is TRBJ2-5 and V is TRBV11-1; TRBD2 might be the D (6 bases). CDR1 is SGHAT, CDR2 FQDESV, per germline (reference sequence). V gave up 5 bases and J gave up 2 bases, with 12 bases separating them. The CDR3 is made up of 14 amino acids. The CDR3 DNA reads as TGTGCCAGCAGCCGCCGGGACTCGCAAGAGACCCAGTACTTC. Protein sequence: CASSRRDSQETQYF.

V gene TRBV5-6 combines with J gene TRBJ2-7; TRBD2 aligns across 10 bases. The J segment lost 3 bases and the V segment lost 5 bases, leaving 8 bases of the junction unmatched. The CDR3 sequence is 15 residues long. The germline V gene has CDR1 SGHDT and CDR2 YYEEEE. CDR3 amino acids: CASSLTSGPYYEQYF. The CDR3 DNA reads TGTGCCAGCAGTTTGACTAGCGGGCCCTACTACGAGCAGTACTTC.

This clone came up a few times. The chain combines TRBV28 with TRBJ2-7; TRBD2 agrees at 9 bases. CDR3 length: 14 residues. J lost 3 bases, V lost 6 bases, and 6 bases had no gene match. Germline-derived CDR1 and CDR2 are MDHEN and SYDVKM. CDR3 sequence reads: CASRQAGGYYEQYF. In DNA form, the CDR3 reads TGTGCCAGCAGACAAGCGGGAGGATACTACGAGCAGTACTTC.